A selection of T cell receptor beta chains follows, all from one sample in a study of shared clonotypes between healthy human individuals. Sequencing used immunoSEQ multiplex PCR; TCRdb keeps in-frame clones, though not all of them. Of more than 200,000 clones in the sample, over 60% were seen once. The sample was memory CD4+ T cells sorted from blood. The receptors come from a man aged 25 to 45 in good health. Each CDR3 is given with its conserved first and last residue. A D gene is named only where the DNA matches it firmly. Clone size is not always given. Where it is, it says once, few, many or a class for expanded clones.

>TRBJ2-5|TRBV5-1|-|TRBD1
TGCGCCAGCAGCGTAGGACAGGGAATCCAAGAGACCCAGTACTTC
CASSVGQGIQETQYF
>TRBJ1-2|TRBV7-9|many|-
TGTGCCAGCAGCCCTCATTCAGCCCCTAACTATGGCTACACCTTC
CASSPHSAPNYGYTF
>TRBJ2-5|TRBV5-6|-|TRBD1
TGTGCCAGCAGCCCCGGGACAGGGATGAAGACCCAGTACTTC
CASSPGTGMKTQYF
>TRBJ1-4|TRBV11-1|-|-
TGTGCCAGCAGCTTTGACGGGGTTGAAAAACTGTTTTTT
CASSFDGVEKLFF
>TRBJ2-3|TRBV10-1|-|TRBD2
TGCGCCAGCAGTGATCTAACTAGCGGGAGGGCTCGGACAGATACGCAGTATTTT
CASSDLTSGRARTDTQYF
>TRBJ2-3|TRBV12-5|-|TRBD2
TGTGCTAGTGCCCACCCTAGCGGGAGGGACCCTAGCACAGATACGCAGTATTTT
CASAHPSGRDPSTDTQYF
>TRBJ2-1|TRBV18|-|-
TGTGCCAGCTCTCGGACTCATTCCCAGAGATACAATGAGCAGTTCTTC
CASSRTHSQRYNEQFF
>TRBJ1-3|TRBV7-9|-|-
TGTGCCAGCAGCTTCCGGGGGTCGGACACCATATATTTT
CASSFRGSDTIYF
>TRBJ1-1|TRBV2|-|-
TGTGCCAGCAGTGGAGACAGTGAAGCTTTCTTT
CASSGDSEAFF
>TRBJ2-7|TRBV14|-|-
TGTGCCAGCAGCCCTCTCGGCCTGGGTTACGAGCAGTACTTC
CASSPLGLGYEQYF
>TRBJ2-5|TRBV5-4|few|-
TGTGCCAGCAGCTTTGGGCCCAGGGAGACCCAGTACTTC
CASSFGPRETQYF
>TRBJ1-1|TRBV7-2|-|-
TGTGCCAGCAGCTTAGAGGCAGGAAAGAACACTGAAGCTTTCTTT
CASSLEAGKNTEAFF
>TRBJ2-1|TRBV5-4|-|-
TGTGCCAGCAGCCCTCGGGGTGGCGGGAATATTAATGAGCAGTTCTTC
CASSPRGGGNINEQFF
>TRBJ2-3|TRBV20-1|once|-
TGCAGTGCTAGTGAGAAAGATACGCAGTATTTT
CSASEKDTQYF
>TRBJ1-1|TRBV29-1|-|-
TGCAGCGTCGAAGGGCAGGGCTGGACTGAAGCTTTCTTT
CSVEGQGWTEAFF
>TRBJ2-3|TRBV5-1|-|TRBD1
TGCGCCAGCAGCTCCGGGACAGGGGTCGCAGATACGCAGTATTTT
CASSSGTGVADTQYF
>TRBJ2-3|TRBV10-3|-|-
TGTGCCATCAGTGAGGGTCCGGGTCGAGGGAGCACAGATACGCAGTATTTT
CAISEGPGRGSTDTQYF
>TRBJ2-3|TRBV6-1|once|TRBD2
TGTGCCAGCAGTGGACTAGCGGGAGCAGATACGCAGTATTTT
CASSGLAGADTQYF
>TRBJ1-2|TRBV2|-|-
TGTGCCAGCAGTGAAGGGTGGGCAGGCAACTATGGCTACACCTTC
CASSEGWAGNYGYTF
>TRBJ2-3|TRBV27|-|-
TGTGCCAGCAGTAGACGAGGTGGAAGGGAAGATACGCAGTATTTT
CASSRRGGREDTQYF
>TRBJ2-2|TRBV18|-|TRBD2
TGTGCCAGCTCACCATGGACTAGCGGGATGAACACCGGGGAGCTGTTTTTT
CASSPWTSGMNTGELFF
>TRBJ2-4|TRBV5-5|few|-
TGTGCCAGCAGCTCCCAAGACAAATCGTGGAACATTCAGTACTTC
CASSSQDKSWNIQYF
>TRBJ2-1|TRBV5-4|-|TRBD2
TGTGCCAGCAGCCCATCCCTGACTAGCCTGGGTTACAATGAGCAGTTCTTC
CASSPSLTSLGYNEQFF
>TRBJ2-2|TRBV5-8|-|-
TGTGCCAGCAGCTTGGCCGGGGCCCACACCGGGGAGCTGTTTTTT
CASSLAGAHTGELFF
>TRBJ2-1|TRBV7-6|-|-
TGTGCCAGCAGCTCCTGGGGGGGGAGGGGGCGTAAATCCGAGCAGTTCTTC
CASSSWGGRGRKSEQFF
>TRBJ1-5|TRBV27|-|-
TGTGCCAGCAGTTTATCTTCAGGGAAGGGATATAGCAATCAGCCCCAGCATTTT
CASSLSSGKGYSNQPQHF
>TRBJ2-4|TRBV21-1|-|-
TGTGCCAGCAGCGCACTGCCTGAGTACTTC
CASSALPEYF
>TRBJ2-3|TRBV6-5|-|TRBD2
TGTGCCAGCAGTTACGGGGGAGGGGGCACAGATACGCAGTATTTT
CASSYGGGGTDTQYF
>TRBJ1-2|TRBV5-1|-|-
TGCGCCAGCAGCCAGGACAAGGCAGGCTACACCTTC
CASSQDKAGYTF
>TRBJ2-7|TRBV7-2|-|-
TGTGCCAGCAGGGGACGATCTTACGAGCAGTACTTC
CASRGRSYEQYF
>TRBJ2-2|TRBV19|-|TRBD2
TGTGCCAGCCGCACAGCCGGGACTAGCGGGAGTGGCGGGGAGCTGTTTTTT
CASRTAGTSGSGGELFF
>TRBJ2-5|TRBV10-1|many|TRBD1
TGCGCCAGCAGTGGACAGGGGGGGACCCAGTACTTC
CASSGQGGTQYF
>TRBJ2-1|TRBV2|-|-
TGTGCCAGCACCCCTTTACAGACCTACAATGAGCAGTTCTTC
CASTPLQTYNEQFF